The rows below give T cell receptor beta chains drawn from one sample of a study of CD8 T cells in ankylosing spondylitis. TCRdb passed the 5' RACE reads through MiXCR, listing each CDR3 protein once. The table records some 840,000 distinct CDR3 sequences, about an eighth of them present only once. The sample consisted of blood, either unsorted or a sorted T cell fraction (not recorded which). The receptors come from a male donor with ankylosing spondylitis. Each CDR3 is given with its conserved first and last residue. D genes are given only for firm matches. Not all rows give a size; the values are once, few, many and, for expanded clones, a class.

d_call j_call v_call clone_size cdr3_aa cdr3_nt
TRBD2 TRBJ2-1 TRBV29-1 few CSVRKRESYNEQFF TGCAGCGTTCGTAAGCGGGAGAGCTACAATGAGCAGTTCTTC
- TRBJ1-2 TRBV4-2 - CASSQWAVHTF TGTGCCAGCAGCCAGTGGGCGGTCCATACCTTC
- TRBJ2-5 TRBV7-3 - CASSQRRQETQYF TGTGCCAGCAGCCAAAGACGGCAAGAGACCCAGTACTTC
- TRBJ1-1 TRBV29-1 many CSVARQNTEAFF TGCAGCGTTGCCAGGCAGAACACTGAAGCTTTCTTT
- TRBJ2-3 TRBV24-1 once CATSELATDTQYF TGTGCCACCAGTGAACTAGCCACAGATACGCAGTATTTT
TRBD2 TRBJ2-1 TRBV20-1 few CSAREEGLAGGVYNEQFF TGCAGTGCTAGAGAAGAAGGACTAGCGGGAGGCGTCTACAATGAGCAGTTCTTC
- TRBJ2-2 TRBV7-2 - CASSLARLAGELFF TGTGCCAGCAGCTTAGCCCGGTTAGCCGGGGAGCTGTTTTTT
- TRBJ2-6 TRBV5-1 - CASSRLEATGANVLTF TGCGCCAGCAGCCGCCTTGAGGCCACTGGGGCCAACGTCCTGACTTTC
- TRBJ1-6 TRBV5-1 few CASSYRSSSYNSPLHF TGCGCCAGCAGCTACCGATCTAGCTCCTATAATTCACCCCTCCACTTT
TRBD1 TRBJ1-1 TRBV20-1 many CSAKGRGLTEAFF TGCAGTGCTAAGGGCAGGGGGCTTACTGAAGCTTTCTTT
- TRBJ2-7 TRBV5-1 many CASSLVGSLPYEQYF TGCGCCAGCAGCTTGGTTGGTTCCCTACCCTACGAGCAGTACTTC
- TRBJ1-2 TRBV20-1 few CSARDHGGRGLYGYTF TGCAGTGCTAGAGATCATGGGGGCAGAGGGCTCTATGGCTACACCTTC
- TRBJ2-2 TRBV4-2 few CASSRERTTRELFF TGTGCCAGCAGCCGTGAACGAACCACCCGGGAGCTGTTTTTT
- TRBJ1-5 TRBV6-5 few CASSYRDSQPQHF TGTGCCAGCAGTTACAGGGACTCCCAGCCCCAGCATTTT
- TRBJ2-2 TRBV20-1 many CSAPSDPGELFF TGCAGTGCTCCGTCAGATCCCGGGGAGCTGTTTTTT
- TRBJ2-5 TRBV5-1 - CASRAEETQYF TGTGCCAGCAGGGCGGAAGAGACCCAGTACTTC
- TRBJ2-5 TRBV12-3/TRBV12-4 few CASRLRSSWETQYF TGTGCCAGCCGACTAAGATCGAGCTGGGAGACCCAGTACTTC
TRBD1 TRBJ2-2 TRBV5-5 few CASSYGTGVNTGELFF TGTGCCAGCAGCTATGGGACAGGGGTGAACACCGGGGAGCTGTTTTTT
- TRBJ2-2 TRBV20-1 many CSARPQGTGELFF TGCAGTGCTAGACCCCAGGGCACCGGGGAGCTGTTTTTT
- TRBJ2-7 TRBV27 many CASSFQISYEQYF TGTGCCAGCAGTTTCCAGATATCCTACGAGCAGTACTTC
- TRBJ1-2 TRBV7-9 - CASSPQESNTF TGTGCCAGCAGCCCCCAGGAGAGCAACACCTTC
- TRBJ1-2 TRBV6-5 many CASSYSWVRLTF TGTGCCAGCAGTTACTCGTGGGTCAGGCTCACCTTC
TRBD1 TRBJ2-7 TRBV27 - CASSSNRDRGRREQYF TGTGCCAGCAGCTCCAACCGGGACAGGGGGCGACGCGAGCAGTACTTC
- TRBJ2-3 TRBV20-1 many CSARDPGGSTDTQYF TGCAGTGCTAGAGATCCTGGGGGTAGCACAGATACGCAGTATTTT
TRBD2 TRBJ2-1 TRBV7-2 few CASSSGRLAGGSEQFF TGTGCCAGCAGCTCGGGGCGGCTAGCGGGGGGGTCTGAGCAGTTCTTC
- TRBJ1-2 TRBV5-1 - CASSFSPGGLPYTF TGCGCCAGCAGTTTTTCCCCCGGGGGCCTTCCCTACACCTTC
- TRBJ2-7 TRBV20-1 many CSASPSAVYEQYF TGCAGTGCTAGTCCCTCGGCGGTCTACGAGCAGTACTTC
- TRBJ1-6 TRBV20-1 few CSARDHGYNSPLHF TGCAGTGCTAGAGATCATGGATATAATTCACCCCTCCACTTT
- TRBJ2-5 TRBV20-1 many CSARPLTGSETQYF TGCAGTGCTAGACCCCTTACCGGATCGGAGACCCAGTACTTC
- TRBJ1-6 TRBV20-1 - CSARDRGEGSPLHF TGCAGTGCTAGAGACCGCGGGGAAGGTTCACCCCTCCACTTT
- TRBJ1-6 TRBV5-1 - CASSLETGGSPLHF TGCGCCAGCAGCTTGGAGACTGGGGGTTCACCCCTCCACTTT
- TRBJ1-4 TRBV7-2 many CASSLWGTNEKLFF TGTGCCAGCAGCTTGTGGGGAACTAATGAAAAACTGTTTTTT
- TRBJ2-7 TRBV12-3/TRBV12-4 few CASSKRVSSYEQYF TGTGCCAGCAGTAAGCGGGTAAGCTCCTACGAGCAGTACTTC
TRBD2 TRBJ2-1 TRBV6-2/TRBV6-3 many CASSRGSYNEQFF TGTGCCAGCAGTCGCGGGAGCTACAATGAGCAGTTCTTC
TRBD1 TRBJ2-2 TRBV7-8 - CASSHRDRVGELFF TGTGCCAGCAGCCATCGGGACAGGGTGGGGGAGCTGTTTTTT
- TRBJ2-3 TRBV15 many CATSREFGPDTQYF TGTGCCACCAGCAGAGAGTTCGGCCCAGATACGCAGTATTTT
- TRBJ2-3 TRBV15 many CATRTGRSTDTQYF TGTGCCACCAGGACAGGGAGGAGCACAGATACGCAGTATTTT
TRBD1 TRBJ2-7 TRBV6-5 once CASSFAYPTGTGEVEQYF TGTGCCAGCAGTTTTGCCTACCCGACCGGGACAGGGGAGGTCGAGCAGTACTTC
TRBD2 TRBJ2-3 TRBV7-9 few CASSSGLAPTDTQYF TGTGCCAGCAGCTCGGGACTAGCTCCCACAGATACGCAGTATTTT
- TRBJ1-1 TRBV7-3 few CASSTRRATEAFF TGTGCCAGCAGCACAAGGAGGGCTACTGAAGCTTTCTTT
- TRBJ2-1 TRBV6-2/TRBV6-3 many CASSWGASSYNEQFF TGTGCCAGCTCTTGGGGGGCAAGCTCCTACAATGAGCAGTTCTTC
TRBD1 TRBJ1-1 TRBV5-1 many CASSLDRGTEAFF TGCGCCAGCAGCTTGGACAGGGGCACTGAAGCTTTCTTT
- TRBJ2-3 TRBV7-6 few CASSSWGQTDTQYF TGTGCCAGCAGCTCTTGGGGCCAGACGGATACGCAGTATTTT
TRBD2 TRBJ2-3 TRBV20-1 many CSASMGKRGSTDTQYF TGCAGTGCTAGTATGGGGAAGCGGGGGTCCACAGATACGCAGTATTTT
- TRBJ1-2 TRBV6-2/TRBV6-3 - CASSYEAPTNYGYTF TGTGCCAGCAGTTACGAGGCACCTACTAACTATGGCTACACCTTC
- TRBJ1-2 TRBV19 few CASSISDSYGYTF TGTGCCAGTAGTATCTCGGACAGCTATGGCTACACCTTC
TRBD1 TRBJ2-7 TRBV24-1 - CATSDFQGQAYEQYF TGTGCCACCAGTGATTTCCAGGGACAGGCCTACGAGCAGTACTTC
- TRBJ1-6 TRBV28 - CASRRPQVYNSPLHF TGTGCCAGCAGAAGACCACAGGTTTATAATTCACCCCTCCACTTT
- TRBJ2-6 TRBV20-1 few CSALEIPGANVLTF TGCAGTGCTTTAGAGATTCCTGGGGCCAACGTCCTGACTTTC
- TRBJ1-6 TRBV7-2 - CASSLSWQVTYNSPLHF TGTGCCAGCAGCTTAAGCTGGCAGGTTACCTATAATTCACCCCTCCACTTT
TRBD2 TRBJ2-3 TRBV5-1 many CASSRTSGEPDTQYF TGCGCCAGCAGCCGGACTAGCGGGGAGCCAGATACGCAGTATTTT
TRBD2 TRBJ2-1 TRBV5-6 - CATSRTSGRPSSYNEQFF TGTGCCACCAGCCGGACTAGCGGGAGGCCCAGCTCCTACAATGAGCAGTTCTTC
- TRBJ2-2 TRBV20-1 few CSARNPLPGELFF TGCAGTGCTAGGAATCCCCTACCGGGGGAGCTGTTTTTT
TRBD1 TRBJ2-7 TRBV4-3 - CASSRSQGTPGYEQYF TGCGCCAGCAGCCGGTCACAGGGGACCCCCGGCTACGAGCAGTACTTC
TRBD2 TRBJ2-3 TRBV20-1 few CSAQAGADTDTQYF TGCAGTGCTCAAGCGGGGGCCGACACAGATACGCAGTATTTT
- TRBJ1-3 TRBV20-1 - CSAIDRAGNTIYF TGCAGTGCTATCGATAGGGCTGGAAACACCATATATTTT
TRBD2 TRBJ2-7 TRBV5-1 many CASSYGLAGTNEQYF TGCGCCAGCAGTTACGGACTAGCGGGTACCAACGAGCAGTACTTC
TRBD1 TRBJ2-7 TRBV5-1 few CASSLVYRGRDEQYF TGCGCCAGCAGCTTGGTATACAGGGGACGGGACGAGCAGTACTTC
- TRBJ1-2 TRBV11-1 many CASKVGAGPFYGYTF TGTGCCTCGAAGGTCGGGGCAGGACCTTTCTATGGCTACACCTTC